This entry describes one T cell receptor beta chain. There are 16 residues in the CDR3. Trimming at V came to 4 bases and at J to 6 bases, leaving 9 bases not matched to a gene. The germline V gene encodes CDR1 LNHNV and CDR2 YYDKDF (reference sequence). The sample is drawn from a study of blood T cell repertoires in COVID-19. On the study more broadly: Sites in the United States, Italy and Spain provided acute and convalescent COVID-19 samples.

Measured with immunoSEQ multiplex PCR; TCRdb has only the in-frame clones, and not every one. The top ten hold 8% to 9% of the sample, which has 220,000 or so clones, around 83% seen once. The chain recombines TRBV15 with TRBJ2-1; TRBD1 agrees at 10 bases. This receptor was identified in a woman at least 80 years old with COVID-19, enrolled during active disease. Sequenced input: peripheral blood. Here the CDR3 reads CATSNYDRGQRNEQFF. The CDR3 nucleotides read TGTGCCACCAGCAACTACGACAGGGGGCAACGCAATGAGCAGTTCTTC. The variable domain in full, completed from reference TRBV15 and TRBJ2-1, reads DAMVIQNPRYQVTQFGKPVTLSCSQTLNHNVMYWYQQKSSQAPKLLFHYYDKDFNNEADTPDNFQSRRPNTSFCFLDIRSPGLGDTAMYLCATSNYDRGQRNEQFFGPGTRLTVL.